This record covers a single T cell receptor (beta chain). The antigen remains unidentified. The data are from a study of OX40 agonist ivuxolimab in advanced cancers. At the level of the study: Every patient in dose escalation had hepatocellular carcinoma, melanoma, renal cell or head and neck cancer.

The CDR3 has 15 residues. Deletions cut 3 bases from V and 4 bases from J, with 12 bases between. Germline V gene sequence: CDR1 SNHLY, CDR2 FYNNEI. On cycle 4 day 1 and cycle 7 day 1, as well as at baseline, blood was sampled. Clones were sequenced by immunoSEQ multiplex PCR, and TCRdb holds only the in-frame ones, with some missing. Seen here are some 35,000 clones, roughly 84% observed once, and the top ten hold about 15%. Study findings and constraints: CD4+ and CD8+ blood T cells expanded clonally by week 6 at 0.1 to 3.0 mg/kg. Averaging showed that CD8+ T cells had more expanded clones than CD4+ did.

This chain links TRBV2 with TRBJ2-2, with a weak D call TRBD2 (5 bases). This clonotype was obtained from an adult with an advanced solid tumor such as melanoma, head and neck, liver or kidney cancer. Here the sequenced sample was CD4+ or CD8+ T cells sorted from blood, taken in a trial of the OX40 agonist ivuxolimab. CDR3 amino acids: CASSESGSATGELFF. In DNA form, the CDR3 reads TGTGCCAGCAGTGAGTCCGGTAGCGCCACCGGGGAGCTGTTTTTT.